This T cell receptor (beta chain) is drawn from a study of tumor-infiltrating lymphocytes in primary liver carcinoma (dated by TCRdb to 2017 to 2019). Broadly, across the study: Of the five patients, three men and two women aged 30 to 69 years, four had hepatocellular carcinoma and one had combined HCC and intrahepatic cholangiocarcinoma. Samples yielded roughly 3.5 to 8 million productive TCRbeta reads; read depth did not differ significantly between tissue types. Repertoires from technical replicates were highly reproducible, with mean shared-clone rates around 0.89 and correlation coefficients above 0.98. A total of roughly 35 specimens from 5 patients went through TCRbeta repertoire sequencing, namely 25 tumor regions, 5 adjacent noncancerous liver tissues and 5 peripheral blood samples. To link TCRbeta repertoire diversity with the local molecular phenotype, the approximately 24 tumor region samples were profiled using Agilent mRNA microarrays. Tumors of the five patients were stage T1-T3 N0M0 with maximum diameters of roughly 4.2 to 10 cm. The study combined TCRbeta repertoire sequencing, expression microarrays and whole-exome sequencing across five regions of each liver tumor, with adjacent normal tissue and blood.

Without any cell sorting, total RNA and DNA were extracted together from 20-30 mg of bulk tissue using the AllPrep DNA/RNA mini kit. Between November 2015 and March 2016, five patients in China with histopathologically diagnosed primary liver carcinoma had their tumors surgically resected. At the time of sampling, the patients had chronic HBV infection and had not received any treatment. Five spatially separated regions were sampled per tumor: superior, inferior, left-lateral and right-lateral poles, plus the tumor centre. Histological examination found more than 75% viable tumor cells in every tumor sample. Fresh tumor and adjacent tissue pieces were bisected; one half was stored in RNAlater at -80°C, the other sent for histology. The full study reports these points: Repertoire overlap was higher between tumor regions (mean approximately 36%) than tumor-adjacent (approximately 17%) or tumor-blood (about 14%) pairs, consistent with antigen-driven expansion. Only roughly 8-25% of top clones appeared in all five regions of a tumor, which suggests that tumor-infiltrating T cells are spatially heterogeneous. Only the TCR beta chain was sequenced, which likely underestimates true repertoire diversity because unpaired alpha chains were not captured. Bulk unsorted samples precluded comparing CD4+ and CD8+ T cell repertoires. The study included only four or five patients, and the authors note findings should be validated in a larger study. Compared with blood, tumors had a significantly larger share of the repertoire taken up by the top 250 clones (p = 0.039).

As to this clonotype: Its binding antigen is unknown. A junction boundary mismatches the germline segment, possibly from a read error.

A constant-region primer and ProtoScript II reverse transcriptase were used to reverse-transcribe TCRbeta-specific cDNA from roughly 0.55 ug total RNA. Three nested multiplex PCR rounds, following a slightly modified ARM-PCR procedure, were used to build the TCRbeta libraries. Each of the first two PCR rounds ran for around 10 cycles using multiplex TRBV1-TRBV30 forward primers together with a Cbeta reverse primer. Sample barcodes and Illumina adapters were attached in a final 25-cycle PCR using Deep VentR polymerase. Before sequencing, amplicons of 200-500 bp were purified from gel using a QIAquick gel extraction kit. An Illumina HiSeq 2500 was used to sequence the TCRbeta amplicons with 250-bp paired-end reads. Turning to the authors' computational methods: Quality trimming of reads was performed with Trimmomatic v0.33, and paired reads were merged with FLASH v1.2.11 so that full CDR3 sequences could be recovered. V, D and J germline segments were assigned to the rearranged TCRbeta sequences using MiGEC v1.2.1b. Clonotype statistics, along with Shannon-Wiener diversity indices, were calculated using VDJtools v1.0.0. To reduce sampling bias, subsequent analyses other than the diversity analysis used only the 250 most abundant clonotypes in each sample. TCRdb handled the public reads itself, with Q25 trimming in fastp and clone calling in MiXCR, and kept productive beta chains. Rows merge per CDR3 protein into single entries with the most common DNA and genes. These V and J calls derive from TCRdb rather than the authors' analysis. This sample comprises roughly 100,000 distinct CDR3 sequences, roughly 80% of them detected only once. 15% to 25% of the sample comes from the top ten.

The germline V gene encodes CDR1 SGHAT and CDR2 FQDESV (reference sequence). CDR3 length: 13 amino acids, cysteine to phenylalanine. Only the CDR3 DNA is retained, 39 bases long and in frame from the first base. The chain is assembled from TRBV11-1 and TRBJ2-2; TRBD1 is a weak D gene call, 6 bases matching. The receptor's source is a middle-aged man with primary liver carcinoma and hepatitis B virus infection. The sequenced material came from liver tumor tissue from sampling region 3. The sample's cell subset or site label, in plain terms: tumor region T3, left-lateral pole. The CDR3 in this case is CAGTFWDTRELFF. In nucleotides, the sequence is TGTGCCGGCACCTTTTGGGACACCAGGGAGCTGTTTTTT.